The next 25 T cell receptor beta chains were all read from a single sample in a study of blood T cell repertoires in COVID-19. The data were produced by immunoSEQ multiplex PCR, yet TCRdb's version contains in-frame clones alone and is incomplete. The sample contains about 290,000 clones, roughly 89% of which appear only once. Sequencing was done on a sample of PBMCs or T cells enriched from blood (not recorded which). These TCRs come from a woman between 35 and 50 years old who had recovered from COVID-19.

This chain links TRBV7-2 with TRBJ2-7; 13 bases fit TRBD2. Trimming took 9 bases from V and 3 from J; bases not matched to a gene: 8. Germline assignment: CDR1 SGHTA and CDR2 FQGNSA. This CDR3 region has 15 residues. The CDR3 DNA follows: TGTGCCAGTAAACCGGGACTAGCGGGATTCTACGAGCAGTACTTC. Translated: CASKPGLAGFYEQYF. Combining the CDR3 with reference TRBV7-2 and TRBJ2-7 gives the whole variable domain GAGVSQSPSNKVTEKGKDVELRCDPISGHTALYWYRQSLGQGLEFLIYFQGNSAPDKSGLPSDRFSAERTGGSVSTLTIQRTQQEDSAVYLCASKPGLAGFYEQYFGPGTRLTVT.

This chain links TRBV5-1 with TRBJ1-4, with 8 bases aligning to TRBD1. Germline V gene sequence: CDR1 SGHRS, CDR2 YFSETQ. V shed 5 bases and J 2 bases; nucleotides not matched to a gene: 2. The CDR3 consists of 14 residues. CDR3 loop: CASRQGATNEKLFF. CDR3 in DNA: TGCGCCAGCAGGCAGGGGGCGACTAATGAAAAACTGTTTTTT.

CDR3 amino acids: CASSRGTGPGGTQYF. The DNA for the CDR3 is TGTGCCAGTAGTAGAGGGACAGGGCCTGGGGGGACCCAGTACTTC. V usage is TRBV19 and J usage is TRBJ2-5; 9 bases align to TRBD1. In germline, CDR1 is LNHDA, CDR2 SQIVND (reference sequence). Trimming cost V 4 bases and J 7 bases; bases outside gene matches: 10. This CDR3 region has 15 residues.

The chain recombines TRBV20-1 with TRBJ1-2, with 7 bases that match TRBD1. CDR1 DFQATT and CDR2 SNEGSKA come from the germline V gene (reference sequence). V shed 4 bases and J 4 bases; nucleotides not matched to a gene: 0. CDR3 length: 11 residues. As DNA, the CDR3 is TGCAGTGCTACAGGGGGCTATGGCTACACCTTC. Translated, it gives CSATGGYGYTF.

The chain employs TRBV2 and TRBJ1-1; tentatively, D is TRBD1 (6 bases). V gave up 5 bases and J gave up 6 bases, with 13 bases separating them. Per the germline V gene, CDR1 is SNHLY and CDR2 is FYNNEI. The CDR3 contains 13 residues. CDR3 sequence (DNA): TGTGCCAGCAGTAACACAGGGTGGGCTGAAGCTTTCTTT. It yields the protein CASSNTGWAEAFF.

The chain is built from TRBV2 and TRBJ2-2; perhaps TRBD1 as D (5 bases). The CDR3 has 14 residues. Germline V lookup: CDR1 SNHLY, CDR2 FYNNEI. Trimming pared 4 bases from V and 5 bases from J, leaving 11 bases between. DNA of the CDR3: TGTGCCAGCAGTGCTCTCAGGGATACCGGGGAGCTGTTTTTT. Protein sequence: CASSALRDTGELFF. Together with reference TRBV2 and TRBJ2-2, the CDR3 gives the full variable domain: EPEVTQTPSHQVTQMGQEVILRCVPISNHLYFYWYRQILGQKVEFLVSFYNNEISEKSEIFDDQFSVERPDGSNFTLKIRSTKLEDSAMYFCASSALRDTGELFFGEGSRLTVL.

The chain employs TRBV2 and TRBJ1-4; the D gene is possibly TRBD1 (5 bases). Trimming took 6 bases from V and 8 from J, leaving 13 bases between them. The CDR3 consists of 13 residues. Germline CDR1 reads SNHLY; CDR2 reads FYNNEI. The CDR3 sequence is CASRGGMSEKLFF. CDR3 coding DNA: TGTGCCAGCAGGGGGGGGATGTCGGAAAAACTGTTTTTT.

This chain uses TRBV6-5 with TRBJ1-1; D perhaps matches TRBD1 (6 bases). With 0 bases removed from V and 4 bases from J, the gap between germline ends came to 9 bases. Germline V lookup: CDR1 MNHEY, CDR2 SVGAGI. This CDR3 spans 14 amino acids. CDR3 sequence: CASSYSQGITEAFF. In DNA, the CDR3 is TGTGCCAGCAGTTACTCGCAGGGGATCACTGAAGCTTTCTTT.

The chain has TRBV3-1 (or the pseudogene TRBV3-2) and TRBJ2-3, with a possible D match to TRBD2 (7 bases). Between the trimmed V and J ends, which lost 3 bases and 5 bases, there was a span of 12 bases. The CDR3 extends over 14 amino acids. Germline V gene lookup returns CDR1 LGHDT and CDR2 YNNKEL (reference sequence). In DNA, the CDR3 is TGTGCCAGCAGCCAGCGGGGGCAAGGAGATACGCAGTATTTT. It specifies CASSQRGQGDTQYF.

The V gene is TRBV5-1, the J gene TRBJ2-1; D is unclear. Deletions cut 3 bases from V and 5 bases from J, with 12 bases between. The germline V gene encodes CDR1 SGHRS and CDR2 YFSETQ. The length of the CDR3 is 14 residues. CDR3 in amino acids: CASSSADIHNEQFF. CDR3 in DNA: TGCGCCAGCAGCTCGGCGGATATCCACAATGAGCAGTTCTTC. The whole variable domain, filled in from reference TRBV5-1 and TRBJ2-1, reads KAGVTQTPRYLIKTRGQQVTLSCSPISGHRSVSWYQQTPGQGLQFLFEYFSETQRNKGNFPGRFSGRQFSNSRSEMNVSTLELGDSALYLCASSSADIHNEQFFGPGTRLTVL.

The V gene is TRBV5-1, the J gene TRBJ2-7, with 7 bases identical to TRBD2. This CDR3 has 15 residues. Germline CDR1 reads SGHRS; CDR2 reads YFSETQ. With V trimmed by 2 bases and J by 5 bases, 10 bases remained unmatched. The CDR3 region is CASSFRGSTLDEQYF. The CDR3 coding sequence is TGCGCCAGCAGCTTTCGCGGGAGCACCTTGGACGAGCAGTACTTC. The full variable domain, in which reference TRBV5-1 and TRBJ2-7 provide the parts outside the CDR3, is KAGVTQTPRYLIKTRGQQVTLSCSPISGHRSVSWYQQTPGQGLQFLFEYFSETQRNKGNFPGRFSGRQFSNSRSEMNVSTLELGDSALYLCASSFRGSTLDEQYFGPGTRLTVT.

About this clone itself: Other DNA sequences in the same sample also yield this CDR3. The chain uses TRBV5-1 and TRBJ2-7; no clear D gene. V was clipped by 1 base and J by 0 bases, with 11 bases between them. CDR3 length: 15 amino acids. Germline V lookup: CDR1 SGHRS, CDR2 YFSETQ. The chain's CDR3 is CASSLTVLSSYEQYF. CDR3 bases: TGCGCCAGCAGCTTGACAGTACTTAGCTCCTACGAGCAGTACTTC.

V usage is TRBV12-3 or TRBV12-4 and J usage is TRBJ1-4, with D tentatively TRBD1 (5 bases). This CDR3 is 12 amino acids long. V was pared by 8 bases and J by 8 bases, with 12 bases between. The CDR3 DNA sequence: TGTGCCAGCCGGCAGGGATTAGAAAAACTGTTTTTT. Amino acid sequence: CASRQGLEKLFF.

The V and J genes are TRBV27 and TRBJ1-4; weak D call: TRBD1 (6 bases). Germline CDR1 reads MNHEY; CDR2 reads SMNVEV (reference sequence). This CDR3 is 15 amino acids long. The V and J ends lost 5 bases and 0 bases respectively, with 10 bases between them. The CDR3 is CASSAYRATNEKLFF. CDR3 sequence (DNA): TGTGCCAGCAGTGCCTACAGGGCAACTAATGAAAAACTGTTTTTT.

This clone was counted a single time. The chain combines TRBV5-1 with TRBJ2-5; weak D call: TRBD2 (5 bases). The V end lost 0 bases, the J end lost 5 bases, and 14 bases lay between the germline ends. This CDR3 contains 15 residues. Germline CDR1 SGHRS, CDR2 YFSETQ. CDR3 sequence reads: CASSLETNHGETQYF. CDR3 nucleotide sequence: TGCGCCAGCAGCTTGGAGACTAACCATGGGGAGACCCAGTACTTC.

The CDR3 nucleotides read TGTGCCAGCAGCCCAGGGGTTGAGCAGTTCTTC. Amino acid sequence: CASSPGVEQFF. This chain joins TRBV6-2 or TRBV6-3 and TRBJ2-1, with a possible D match to TRBD1 (6 bases). V shed 6 bases and J shed 9 bases, with 9 bases lying between them. This CDR3 is built from 11 residues. Per the germline V gene, CDR1 is MNHEY and CDR2 is SVGEGT.

The rearrangement uses TRBV5-8 and TRBJ1-3; TRBD1 matches 10 bases. Germline assignment: CDR1 SGHTS and CDR2 YDEGEE. Unmatched junction bases numbered 3, after V lost 4 bases and J lost 2 bases. This CDR3 contains 15 residues. CDR3 sequence reads: CASSEGQGAGNTIYF. The DNA of the CDR3 is TGTGCCAGCAGCGAAGGACAGGGGGCTGGAAACACCATATATTTT.

The V and J genes are TRBV6-6 and TRBJ1-2; the match to TRBD1 covers 7 bases. With V trimmed by 7 bases and J by 0 bases, 8 bases remained unmatched. Looked up from germline, CDR1 is MNHNY and CDR2 is SVGAGI (reference sequence). This CDR3 has 15 amino acids. CDR3 residues: CASTLSGGANYGYTF. The CDR3 DNA reads TGTGCCAGCACTCTCTCAGGGGGAGCTAACTATGGCTACACCTTC.

The chain is built from TRBV30 and TRBJ1-2; a weak D match, TRBD1 (5 bases). This CDR3 is built from 13 residues. Trimming removed 0 bases from V and 7 bases from J, with 12 bases in between. Looked up from germline, CDR1 is GTSNPN and CDR2 is SVGIG (reference sequence). DNA for the CDR3: TGTGCCTGGAGTGTTAAAGGGGTCGGTGGCTACACCTTC. This gives the protein CAWSVKGVGGYTF.

The V and J genes are TRBV11-2 and TRBJ2-3, with no clear D. Germline-derived CDR1 and CDR2 are SGHAT and FQNNGV. V was clipped by 2 bases and J by 5 bases, with 11 bases between them. The CDR3 contains 14 residues. CDR3 nucleotide sequence: TGTGCCAGCAGCTTAAGCCAACCGGGAGATACGCAGTATTTT. It codes for CASSLSQPGDTQYF.

The rearrangement links TRBV5-1 to TRBJ2-3, with D tentatively TRBD1 (6 bases). CDR1 is SGHRS, CDR2 YFSETQ, per germline. The CDR3 totals 15 residues. Trimming left V 0 bases short and J 2 bases short, with 10 bases between. This CDR3 reads CASSLDRATTDTQYF. CDR3 in DNA: TGCGCCAGCAGCTTGGACAGGGCTACCACAGATACGCAGTATTTT.

This clone was observed a handful of times. V and J are TRBV28 and TRBJ1-1; TRBD1 might be the D (6 bases). Trimming took 7 bases from V and 1 from J, leaving 19 bases between them. The CDR3 covers 16 residues. Germline V gene lookup returns CDR1 MDHEN and CDR2 SYDVKM. CDR3 protein: CASKTGTSGTNTEAFF. CDR3 sequence (DNA): TGTGCCAGCAAAACAGGGACATCTGGGACGAACACTGAAGCTTTCTTT.

The J gene is TRBJ1-1, the V gene TRBV7-3; TRBD1 might be the D (6 bases). V was pared by 3 bases and J by 1 base, with 9 bases between. CDR1 is SGHTA, CDR2 FQGTGA, per germline. The CDR3 covers 14 residues. The CDR3: CASSFPRGNTEAFF. The CDR3 DNA is TGTGCCAGCAGCTTCCCCAGGGGGAACACTGAAGCTTTCTTT.

This chain joins TRBV10-1 and TRBJ1-5; TRBD1 aligns across 7 bases. Germline lookup yields CDR1 WNHNN and CDR2 SYGVQD (reference sequence). The CDR3 totals 16 residues. Trimming removed 8 bases from V and 0 bases from J; junction bases left unmatched: 10. As DNA, the CDR3 is TGCGCCAGCCGGTGGGACAGTCCCCATAGCAATCAGCCCCAGCATTTT. This gives the protein CASRWDSPHSNQPQHF.

Many counts were recorded for this clone. J is TRBJ2-5 and V is TRBV2; 7 bases map to TRBD1. V gave up 5 bases and J gave up 5 bases; unmatched junction bases: 5. This CDR3 is 13 amino acids long. Germline CDR1 reads SNHLY; CDR2 reads FYNNEI. CDR3 nucleotide sequence: TGTGCCAGCAGTCCGACAGGGTACGAGACCCAGTACTTC. This codes for CASSPTGYETQYF.